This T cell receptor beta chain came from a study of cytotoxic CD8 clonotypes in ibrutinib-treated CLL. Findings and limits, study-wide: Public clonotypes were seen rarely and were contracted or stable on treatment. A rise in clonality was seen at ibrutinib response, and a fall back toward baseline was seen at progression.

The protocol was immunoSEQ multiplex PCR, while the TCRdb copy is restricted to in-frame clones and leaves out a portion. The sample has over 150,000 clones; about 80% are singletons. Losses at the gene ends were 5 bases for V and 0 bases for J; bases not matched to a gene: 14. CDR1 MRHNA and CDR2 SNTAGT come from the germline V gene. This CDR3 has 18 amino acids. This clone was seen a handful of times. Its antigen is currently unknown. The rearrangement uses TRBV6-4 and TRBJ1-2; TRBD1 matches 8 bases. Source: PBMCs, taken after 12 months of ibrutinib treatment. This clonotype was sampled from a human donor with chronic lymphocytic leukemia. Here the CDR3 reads CASSRNQNAGGTNYGYTF. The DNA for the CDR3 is TGTGCCAGCAGTCGAAATCAAAACGCAGGGGGCACTAACTATGGCTACACCTTC.